Each of the 15 T cell receptor beta chains below was sequenced from the same sample in a study of T cell responses to AZD1222 COVID-19 vaccine. Profiled with immunoSEQ multiplex PCR; TCRdb holds only in-frame clones, not every one. The data hold some 130,000 clones, with roughly 89% observed a single time. The sample consisted of peripheral blood, taken on day 0 of AZD1222 vaccination. These receptors originate from an adult in good health.

This clone was counted a few times. The V and J genes are TRBV10-2 and TRBJ1-6, with D maybe TRBD1 (5 bases). The CDR3 spans 17 residues. Germline V gives CDR1 WSHSY, CDR2 SAAADI. Trimming took 6 bases from V and 1 from J, leaving 16 bases between them. The CDR3 spells CASSDSEGISYNSPLHF. For the CDR3, the DNA is TGCGCCAGCAGCGATTCGGAGGGGATTTCCTATAATTCACCCCTCCACTTT.

This clone was picked up one time. The chain combines TRBV15 with TRBJ1-3, with D unresolved. V was clipped by 2 bases and J by 4 bases, with 15 bases between them. Germline values: CDR1 LNHNV, CDR2 YYDKDF (reference sequence). The CDR3 has 16 residues. CDR3 in DNA: TGTGCCACCAGCAGAACGGTTACTACAAGGGGAAACACCATATATTTT. Translated, it gives CATSRTVTTRGNTIYF.

V gene TRBV18 combines with J gene TRBJ2-7; D tentatively reads TRBD1 or TRBD2 (5 bases each). This CDR3 comprises 16 residues. Germline-derived CDR1 and CDR2 are KGHSH and LQKENI. V lost 3 bases, J lost 3 bases, and 18 bases lay in between. CDR3 DNA: TGTGCCAGCTCACCGGACGTTGGGACCCTAGGCTACGAGCAGTACTTC. Protein sequence: CASSPDVGTLGYEQYF.

Regarding this clone: This same CDR3 is encoded by further DNA sequences in the sample. This chain connects TRBV30 to TRBJ2-7; D possibly uses TRBD1 or TRBD2 (6 bases each). CDR1 and CDR2 from the germline V gene are GTSNPN and SVGIG (reference sequence). V was cut by 5 bases and J by 4 bases, with 12 bases left in between. The CDR3 totals 12 residues. The CDR3 loop is CAWSRGGYEQYF. The CDR3 DNA sequence: TGTGCCTGGTCCCGAGGGGGGTACGAGCAGTACTTC.

The chain uses TRBV6-5 and TRBJ1-1, with D possibly TRBD1 on 6 matching bases. Germline lookup yields CDR1 MNHEY and CDR2 SVGAGI. This CDR3 has 14 amino acids. V lost 5 bases, J lost 6 bases, and 16 bases lay in between. CDR3 protein: CASSPTTGRPEAFF. CDR3 nucleotide sequence: TGTGCCAGCAGTCCCACTACAGGGAGGCCTGAAGCTTTCTTT.

This chain uses TRBV3-1 (or the pseudogene TRBV3-2) with TRBJ1-1, with 7 bases aligning to TRBD1. The CDR3 covers 14 residues. Germline CDR1 reads LGHDT; CDR2 reads YNNKEL (reference sequence). V was pared by 3 bases and J by 7 bases, with 8 bases of the junction left unmatched. The CDR3 DNA follows: TGTGCCAGCAGCCACCGAGATAGGACAGGTGAAGCTTTCTTT. This encodes CASSHRDRTGEAFF.

The CDR3 coding sequence is TGTGCCAGCAGCTTAGTAATCTCTGGAAACACCATATATTTT. This codes for CASSLVISGNTIYF. The J gene is TRBJ1-3, the V gene TRBV6-5, with no clear D. The CDR3 loop spans 14 amino acids. Germline V gene sequence: CDR1 MNHEY, CDR2 SVGAGI. V lost 6 bases and J 0 bases, leaving 9 bases between the germline ends.

The V gene is TRBV27, the J gene TRBJ2-1, with a weak D call TRBD1 (5 bases). Germline CDR1 MNHEY, CDR2 SMNVEV (reference sequence). The CDR3 spans 15 residues. V lost 5 bases and J 8 bases, leaving 19 bases between the germline ends. The CDR3 DNA is TGTGCCAGCAGTCCAGACCGACAGCTAGTGCATGAGCAGTTCTTC. This codes for CASSPDRQLVHEQFF.

The sample holds a few counts of this clone. The chain carries TRBV24-1 and TRBJ2-1; 7 bases fit TRBD2. Looked up from germline, CDR1 is KGHDR and CDR2 is SFDVKD. Germline trimming cut 5 bases from V and 9 bases from J; bases unmatched to any gene: 15. CDR3 length: 16 amino acids. The CDR3 bases are TGTGCCACCAGTGCCCTCGGCAGGGATTCGGGAGGTGAGCAGTTCTTC. Translating gives CATSALGRDSGGEQFF.

The chain has TRBV24-1 and TRBJ2-5; D possibly uses TRBD1 or TRBD2 (6 bases each). The germline V gene encodes CDR1 KGHDR and CDR2 SFDVKD. V shed 2 bases and J shed 5 bases, with 11 bases lying between them. The CDR3 has 14 amino acids. This CDR3 reads CATSDSGGGETQYF. The CDR3 nucleotides read TGTGCCACCAGTGATTCTGGAGGGGGGGAGACCCAGTACTTC.

The CDR3 nucleotides read TGCGCCAGCAGCCTTGTTCCCAGACCGAAAGAGACCCAGTACTTC. Encoded protein: CASSLVPRPKETQYF. The genes are TRBV5-1 and TRBJ2-5, with unresolved D. Germline V gene data show CDR1 as SGHRS and CDR2 as YFSETQ. V shed 4 bases and J shed 3 bases, with 16 bases lying between them. The CDR3 totals 15 residues.

This clone is medium-sized within its sample. The chain combines TRBV4-2 with TRBJ1-5; 7 bases map to TRBD1. Germline V lookup: CDR1 LGHNA, CDR2 YNFKEQ. Trimming at V came to 0 bases and at J to 2 bases, leaving 1 base not matched to a gene. The CDR3 has 15 residues. The CDR3 loop reads CASSQDGQGNQPQHF. The CDR3, as DNA: TGTGCCAGCAGCCAAGATGGACAGGGCAATCAGCCCCAGCATTTT.

The chain links TRBV30 to TRBJ1-2, with unresolved D. CDR1 and CDR2 (germline): GTSNPN, SVGIG (reference sequence). The CDR3 consists of 13 residues. V lost 5 bases and J 2 bases, leaving 12 bases between the germline ends. CDR3 region: CAWGRGRNYGYTF. The CDR3 DNA follows: TGTGCCTGGGGTCGAGGGCGAAACTATGGCTACACCTTC.

This clone came up once. The gene calls are TRBV11-2 and TRBJ1-2; D remains unclear. From germline, CDR1 is SGHAT and CDR2 FQNNGV. The CDR3 has 11 residues. Deletions cut 3 bases from V and 7 bases from J, with 6 bases between. Here the CDR3 DNA reads TGTGCCAGCAGCTTGAGTGTTGGCTACACCTTC. Translation: CASSLSVGYTF.

This clone showed up just a few times. V usage is TRBV5-1 and J usage is TRBJ2-7, with D perhaps matching TRBD1 (5 bases). This CDR3 has 15 amino acids. Germline CDR1 reads SGHRS; CDR2 reads YFSETQ. The V gene lost 2 bases and the J gene lost 5 bases, with 17 bases spanning the gap. This CDR3 reads CASSFEMGQANEQYF. DNA of the CDR3: TGCGCCAGCAGCTTTGAAATGGGGCAGGCGAACGAGCAGTACTTC.